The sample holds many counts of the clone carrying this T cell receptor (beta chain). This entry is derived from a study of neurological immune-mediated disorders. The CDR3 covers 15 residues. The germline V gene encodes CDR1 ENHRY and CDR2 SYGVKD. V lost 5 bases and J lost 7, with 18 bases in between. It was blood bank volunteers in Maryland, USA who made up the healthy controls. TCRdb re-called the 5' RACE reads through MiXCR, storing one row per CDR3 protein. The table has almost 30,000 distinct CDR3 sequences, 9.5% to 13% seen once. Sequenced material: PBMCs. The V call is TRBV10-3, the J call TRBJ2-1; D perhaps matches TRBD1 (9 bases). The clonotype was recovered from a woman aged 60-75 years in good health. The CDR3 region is CAISREGQGKNEQFF. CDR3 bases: TGTGCCATCAGTCGGGAGGGACAGGGAAAAAATGAGCAGTTCTTC.